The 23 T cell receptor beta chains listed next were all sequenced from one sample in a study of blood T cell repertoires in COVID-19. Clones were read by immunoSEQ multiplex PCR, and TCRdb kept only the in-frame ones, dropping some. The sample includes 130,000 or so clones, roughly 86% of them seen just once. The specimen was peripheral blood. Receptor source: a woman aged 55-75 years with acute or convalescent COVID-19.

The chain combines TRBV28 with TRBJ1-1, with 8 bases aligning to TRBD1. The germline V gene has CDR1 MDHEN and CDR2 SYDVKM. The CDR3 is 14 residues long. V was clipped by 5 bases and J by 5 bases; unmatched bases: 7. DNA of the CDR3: TGTGCCAGCAGTGAGACGACAGGGGTTACTGAAGCTTTCTTT. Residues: CASSETTGVTEAFF. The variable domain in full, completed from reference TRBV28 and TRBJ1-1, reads DVKVTQSSRYLVKRTGEKVFLECVQDMDHENMFWYRQDPGLGLRLIYFSYDVKMKEKGDIPEGYSVSREKKERFSLILESASTNQTSMYLCASSETTGVTEAFFGQGTRLTVV.

CDR3 DNA sequence: TGTGCCAGCAGCTCTCTAACAGGGAAGGAAGGCTACACCTTC. Translating it yields CASSSLTGKEGYTF. The rearrangement links TRBV9 to TRBJ1-2, with D possibly TRBD1 on 6 matching bases. Germline CDR1 is SGDLS and CDR2 is YYNGEE. Deletions cut 4 bases from V and 8 bases from J, with 18 bases between. CDR3 length: 14 residues. The variable domain in full, completed from reference TRBV9 and TRBJ1-2, reads DSGVTQTPKHLITATGQRVTLRCSPRSGDLSVYWYQQSLDQGLQFLIQYYNGEERAKGNILERFSAQQFPDLHSELNLSSLELGDSALYFCASSSLTGKEGYTFGSGTRLTVV.

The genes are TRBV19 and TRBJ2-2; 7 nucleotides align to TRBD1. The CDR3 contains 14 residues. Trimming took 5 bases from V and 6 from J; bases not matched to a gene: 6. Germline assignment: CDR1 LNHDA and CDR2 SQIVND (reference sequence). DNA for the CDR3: TGTGCCAGTAGTCTCCAGGGGGACGCCGGGGAGCTGTTTTTT. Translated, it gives CASSLQGDAGELFF.

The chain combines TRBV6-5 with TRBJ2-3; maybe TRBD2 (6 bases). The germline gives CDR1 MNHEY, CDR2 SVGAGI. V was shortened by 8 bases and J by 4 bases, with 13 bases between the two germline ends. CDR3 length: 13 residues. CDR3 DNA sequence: TGTGCCAGCGGCCCGGAGCGGGCAGATACGCAGTATTTT. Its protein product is CASGPERADTQYF.

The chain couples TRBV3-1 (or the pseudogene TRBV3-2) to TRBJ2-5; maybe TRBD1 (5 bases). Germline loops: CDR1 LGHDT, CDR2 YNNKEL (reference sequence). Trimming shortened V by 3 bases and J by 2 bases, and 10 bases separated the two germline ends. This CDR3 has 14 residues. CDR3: CASSQRQTQETQYF. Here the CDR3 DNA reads TGTGCCAGCAGCCAGAGACAGACACAAGAGACCCAGTACTTC.

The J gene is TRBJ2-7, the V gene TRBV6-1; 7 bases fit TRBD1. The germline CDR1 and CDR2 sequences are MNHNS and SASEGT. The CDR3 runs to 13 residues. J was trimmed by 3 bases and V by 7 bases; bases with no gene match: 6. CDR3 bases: TGTGCCAGCACCCGGACAGGAGACTACGAGCAGTACTTC. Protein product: CASTRTGDYEQYF.

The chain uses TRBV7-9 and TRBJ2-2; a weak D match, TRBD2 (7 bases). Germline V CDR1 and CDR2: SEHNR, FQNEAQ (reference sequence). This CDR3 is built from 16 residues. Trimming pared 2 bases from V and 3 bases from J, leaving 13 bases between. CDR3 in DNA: TGTGCCAGCAGCTTAAGTGGGGGGGCGTACACCGGGGAGCTGTTTTTT. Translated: CASSLSGGAYTGELFF.

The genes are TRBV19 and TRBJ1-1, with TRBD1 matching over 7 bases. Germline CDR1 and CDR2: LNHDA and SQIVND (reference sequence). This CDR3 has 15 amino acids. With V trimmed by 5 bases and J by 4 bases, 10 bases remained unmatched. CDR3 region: CASSFVTGAGTEAFF. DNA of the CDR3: TGTGCCAGTAGTTTTGTAACAGGGGCAGGCACTGAAGCTTTCTTT.

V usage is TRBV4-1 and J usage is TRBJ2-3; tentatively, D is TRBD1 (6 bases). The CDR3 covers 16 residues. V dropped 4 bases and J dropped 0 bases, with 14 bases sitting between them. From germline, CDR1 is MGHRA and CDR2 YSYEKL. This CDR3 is CASSRTGPSSTDTQYF. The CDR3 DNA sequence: TGCGCCAGCAGCCGCACAGGGCCTTCTAGCACAGATACGCAGTATTTT.

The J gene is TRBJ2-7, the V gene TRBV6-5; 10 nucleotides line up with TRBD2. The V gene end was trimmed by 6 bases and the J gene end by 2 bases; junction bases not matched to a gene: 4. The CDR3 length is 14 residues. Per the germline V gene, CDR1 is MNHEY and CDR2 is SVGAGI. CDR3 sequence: CASRAAGGAYEQYF. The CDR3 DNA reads TGTGCCAGCAGAGCAGCGGGGGGGGCCTACGAGCAGTACTTC.

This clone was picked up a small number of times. The CDR3 protein is CASSLTGTARAFF. The CDR3, as DNA: TGTGCCAGCAGTTTAACCGGGACAGCCCGAGCTTTCTTT. The chain couples TRBV28 to TRBJ1-1, with 7 bases matching TRBD1. Germline trimming cut 2 bases from V and 10 bases from J; bases unmatched to any gene: 7. This CDR3 spans 13 amino acids. CDR1 and CDR2 from the germline V gene are MDHEN and SYDVKM.

The CDR3, as DNA: TGTGCCACCAGCAGAGCCGGGACAGGAGTTGGTGGCTACACCTTC. Protein: CATSRAGTGVGGYTF. The V gene is TRBV15, the J gene TRBJ1-2, with TRBD1 identical over 8 bases. The germline V gene has CDR1 LNHNV and CDR2 YYDKDF (reference sequence). Trimming removed 1 base from V and 7 bases from J; junction bases left unmatched: 8. The CDR3 is 15 residues long.

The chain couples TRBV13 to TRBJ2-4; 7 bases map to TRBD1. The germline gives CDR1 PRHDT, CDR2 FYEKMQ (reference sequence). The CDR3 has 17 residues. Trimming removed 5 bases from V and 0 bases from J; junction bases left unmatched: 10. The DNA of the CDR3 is TGTGCCAGCAGCAGTCGAGGGACAGAGCTAGCCAAAAACATTCAGTACTTC. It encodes CASSSRGTELAKNIQYF. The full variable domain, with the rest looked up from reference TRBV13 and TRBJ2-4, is AAGVIQSPRHLIKEKRETATLKCYPIPRHDTVYWYQQGPGQDPQFLISFYEKMQSDKGSIPDRFSAQQFSDYHSELNMSSLELGDSALYFCASSSRGTELAKNIQYFGAGTRLSVL.

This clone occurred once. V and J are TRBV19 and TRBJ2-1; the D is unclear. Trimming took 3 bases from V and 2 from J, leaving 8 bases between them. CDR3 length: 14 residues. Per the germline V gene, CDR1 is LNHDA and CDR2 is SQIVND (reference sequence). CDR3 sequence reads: CASSIASAYNEQFF. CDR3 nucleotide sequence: TGTGCCAGTAGTATTGCCAGCGCCTACAATGAGCAGTTCTTC.

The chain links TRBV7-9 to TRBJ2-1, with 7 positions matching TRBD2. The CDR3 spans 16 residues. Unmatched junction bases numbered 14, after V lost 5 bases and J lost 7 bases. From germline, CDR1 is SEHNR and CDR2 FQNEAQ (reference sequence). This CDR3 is CASSLPPGSGANEQFF. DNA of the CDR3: TGTGCCAGCAGCCTCCCCCCAGGCAGCGGGGCGAATGAGCAGTTCTTC.

CDR3 loop: CASSETGYNEQFF. The CDR3 DNA follows: TGTGCCAGCAGTGAGACAGGTTACAATGAGCAGTTCTTC. The rearrangement links TRBV2 to TRBJ2-1, with TRBD1 as a possible D gene (6 bases). The CDR3 runs 13 residues. Trimming stripped 3 bases from V and 4 bases from J, with 7 bases between. CDR1 is SNHLY, CDR2 FYNNEI, per germline. The full variable domain, in which reference TRBV2 and TRBJ2-1 provide the parts outside the CDR3, is EPEVTQTPSHQVTQMGQEVILRCVPISNHLYFYWYRQILGQKVEFLVSFYNNEISEKSEIFDDQFSVERPDGSNFTLKIRSTKLEDSAMYFCASSETGYNEQFFGPGTRLTVL.

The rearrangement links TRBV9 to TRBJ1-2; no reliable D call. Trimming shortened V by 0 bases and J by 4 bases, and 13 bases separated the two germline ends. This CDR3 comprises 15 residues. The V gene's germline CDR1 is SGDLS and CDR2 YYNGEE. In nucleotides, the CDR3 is TGTGCCAGCAGCGTAGAGGTCGCAGGTGTCTATGGCTACACCTTC. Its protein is CASSVEVAGVYGYTF.

The DNA of the CDR3 is TGTGCCAGCAGCCCAGACAGGGGCCCCTACAATGAGCAGTTCTTC. This encodes CASSPDRGPYNEQFF. V usage is TRBV5-4 and J usage is TRBJ2-1, with 8 bases aligning to TRBD1. Germline lookup yields CDR1 SGHNT and CDR2 YYREEE (reference sequence). This CDR3 is 15 amino acids long. V gave up 4 bases and J gave up 2 bases; unmatched junction bases: 5.

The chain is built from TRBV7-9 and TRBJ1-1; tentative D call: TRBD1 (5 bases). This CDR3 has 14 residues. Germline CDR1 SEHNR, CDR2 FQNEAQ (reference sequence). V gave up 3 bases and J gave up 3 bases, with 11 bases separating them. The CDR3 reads CASSLQGGHTEAFF. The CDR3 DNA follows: TGTGCCAGCAGCTTGCAGGGAGGGCACACTGAAGCTTTCTTT.

CDR3 in DNA: TGTGCCAGCTCACCACTTGGGCAGGGAGGGCAAGAGACCCAGTACTTC. Translated: CASSPLGQGGQETQYF. The V call is TRBV18, the J call TRBJ2-5, with 7 nucleotides matching TRBD2. Germline-derived CDR1 and CDR2 are KGHSH and LQKENI. Germline trimming cut 1 base from V and 2 bases from J; bases unmatched to any gene: 7. The CDR3 spans 16 residues.

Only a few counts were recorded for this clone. The CDR3 here is CASRSPPDSEAFF. DNA for the CDR3: TGTGCCAGCAGATCCCCTCCGGACTCTGAAGCTTTCTTT. The chain uses TRBV5-4 and TRBJ1-1; D call uncertain. The CDR3 is 13 residues long. CDR1 SGHNT and CDR2 YYREEE come from the germline V gene (reference sequence). The V end was cut by 5 bases, the J end by 6 bases, with 14 bases between.

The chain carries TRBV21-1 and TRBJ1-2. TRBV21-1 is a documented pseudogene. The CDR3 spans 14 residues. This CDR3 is CASSKPGDNYGYTF. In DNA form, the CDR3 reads TGTGCCAGCAGCAAACCCGGGGATAACTATGGCTACACCTTC.

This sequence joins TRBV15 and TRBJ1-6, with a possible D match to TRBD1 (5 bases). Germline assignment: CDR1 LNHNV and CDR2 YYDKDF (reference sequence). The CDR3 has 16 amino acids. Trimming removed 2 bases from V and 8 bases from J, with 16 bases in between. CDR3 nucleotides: TGTGCCACCAGCAGAACCCGGGTCCTAGGGGATTCACCCCTCCACTTT. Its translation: CATSRTRVLGDSPLHF.